This is a list of T cell receptor beta chains from one sample in a study of T cell repertoires in cytomegalovirus infection. Antigens for these TCRs are unknown. TCRdb ran MiXCR on the reads and lists one entry per CDR3 protein. The sample has roughly 170,000 distinct CDR3 sequences; roughly a fifth are singletons. The sample in question was CD8+ T cells from cultured PBMCs, obtained from culture after CMV antigen stimulation. The receptors stem from a human donor in good health (CMV status not recorded). Some clones in this sample may be carry-over from other donors' samples. Both conserved end residues are part of each CDR3. D genes are given only for firm matches. A clone size is listed for some rows: how often the clone was seen (once, few, many), or a class if it is expanded.

V gene,clone size,J gene,D gene,CDR3 protein,CDR3 DNA
TRBV6-2/TRBV6-3,-,TRBJ1-5,-,CASSVGQLNQPQHF,TGTGCCAGCAGTGTGGGACAACTGAATCAGCCCCAGCATTTT
TRBV12-3/TRBV12-4,-,TRBJ1-1,-,CASSFGQQNTEAFF,TGTGCCAGCAGTTTTGGACAGCAGAACACTGAAGCTTTCTTT
TRBV7-9,few,TRBJ2-1,TRBD1,CASSGGVRGLYYNEQFF,TGTGCCAGCAGTGGGGGCGTCAGGGGGCTATATTACAATGAGCAGTTCTTC
TRBV30,-,TRBJ1-2,-,CAWSVPGGSYGYTF,TGTGCCTGGAGTGTCCCAGGAGGGTCCTATGGCTACACCTTC
TRBV19,few,TRBJ1-2,TRBD1,CASSPGTGSPYGYTF,TGTGCCAGTAGTCCGGGGACAGGGAGTCCCTACGGCTACACCTTC
TRBV4-2,few,TRBJ1-2,-,CASSQEVPLSNYGCTF,TGTGCCAGCAGCCAAGAAGTCCCGCTTTCTAACTATGGCTGCACCTTC
TRBV27,-,TRBJ2-5,-,CASSFGTFQTQYF,TGTGCCAGCAGTTTCGGCACGTTTCAGACCCAGTACTTC
TRBV27,-,TRBJ1-5,-,CASSPGQAGGGQPQHF,TGTGCCAGCAGTCCAGGCCAGGCTGGCGGAGGGCAGCCCCAGCATTTT
TRBV12-3/TRBV12-4,few,TRBJ1-5,-,CASSPLPGLDQPQHF,TGTGCCAGCAGTCCCCTCCCAGGTCTCGATCAGCCCCAGCATTTT
TRBV7-2,many,TRBJ2-5,TRBD1,CASSLYRGEETQYF,TGTGCCAGCAGCTTATACAGGGGGGAAGAGACCCAGTACTTC
TRBV27,-,TRBJ1-2,-,CASSLSIRSRGDYGYTF,TGTGCCAGCAGTTTATCGATAAGATCTAGGGGGGACTATGGCTACACCTTC
TRBV12-3/TRBV12-4,few,TRBJ1-2,TRBD1,CASSLWDPGQGFPNYGYTF,TGTGCCAGCAGTTTATGGGACCCGGGACAGGGTTTTCCTAACTATGGCTACACCTTC
TRBV11-2,few,TRBJ2-7,-,CASSFAGKNGEQYF,TGTGCCAGCAGCTTCGCCGGGAAGAATGGCGAGCAGTACTTC
TRBV6-1,few,TRBJ2-2,TRBD1,CASSEFEGAITGELFF,TGTGCCAGCAGTGAATTTGAGGGGGCGATCACCGGGGAGCTGTTTTTT
TRBV7-6,-,TRBJ2-6,TRBD1,CASSQTGILSGANVLTF,TGTGCCAGCAGCCAGACAGGGATCCTCTCTGGGGCCAACGTCCTGACTTTC
TRBV12-3/TRBV12-4,-,TRBJ1-1,TRBD1,CASSLEGQYTEAFF,TGTGCCAGCAGTTTAGAGGGACAGTACACTGAAGCTTTCTTT
TRBV12-5,few,TRBJ2-1,-,CASGSPPVAEQFF,TGTGCTAGTGGTTCCCCACCGGTGGCCGAGCAGTTCTTC
TRBV15,few,TRBJ2-6,-,CATISSGANVLTF,TGTGCCACCATATCCTCTGGGGCCAACGTCCTGACTTTC
TRBV25-1,-,TRBJ1-1,-,CASSTDGNTEAFF,TGTGCCAGCAGTACTGACGGCAACACTGAAGCTTTCTTT
TRBV3-1,-,TRBJ1-2,-,CASSQSPGLNYGYTF,TGTGCCAGCAGCCAGTCTCCAGGGCTTAACTATGGCTACACCTTC
TRBV5-1,-,TRBJ1-1,-,CASSHTGGDTEAFF,TGCGCCAGCAGTCATACAGGAGGGGACACTGAAGCTTTCTTT
TRBV12-5,few,TRBJ2-7,TRBD1,CASATGAGSTYEQYF,TGTGCTAGTGCCACAGGGGCTGGAAGTACCTACGAGCAGTACTTC
TRBV6-1,medium-sized,TRBJ2-3,TRBD1,CAANLPGQGSTDTQYF,TGTGCCGCCAACTTGCCGGGACAGGGAAGCACAGATACGCAGTATTTT
TRBV7-2,few,TRBJ2-2,-,CASSIPRDGTNTGELFF,TGTGCCAGCAGCATACCCCGGGACGGCACGAACACCGGGGAGCTGTTTTTT
TRBV7-6,-,TRBJ1-5,-,CASSPGRGYQPQHF,TGTGCCAGCAGCCCGGGGAGGGGATATCAGCCCCAGCATTTT
TRBV6-2/TRBV6-3,-,TRBJ2-7,TRBD1,CASSHRDRVAFEQYF,TGTGCCAGCAGTCACCGGGACAGGGTCGCTTTCGAGCAGTACTTC
TRBV4-1,few,TRBJ2-7,TRBD2,CASAPGTSGAHEQYF,TGCGCCAGCGCTCCCGGGACTAGCGGGGCTCACGAGCAGTACTTC
TRBV7-8,-,TRBJ2-3,TRBD1,CASSLGQGDTQYF,TGTGCCAGCAGCTTAGGACAGGGCGATACGCAGTATTTT
TRBV7-2,-,TRBJ2-7,-,CASSLIALLSYEQYF,TGTGCCAGCAGCTTAATAGCCCTTCTCTCCTACGAGCAGTACTTC
TRBV12-3/TRBV12-4,few,TRBJ1-1,-,CASSPGFPNTEAFF,TGTGCCAGCAGTCCGGGATTTCCGAACACTGAAGCTTTCTTT
TRBV11-3,-,TRBJ2-2,TRBD2,CASTPGGSTGELFF,TGTGCCAGCACTCCGGGGGGTAGCACCGGGGAGCTGTTTTTT
TRBV6-6,-,TRBJ1-5,-,CASSYKETLSQPQHF,TGTGCCAGCAGTTACAAAGAGACCCTATCGCAACCCCAGCATTTT
TRBV7-9,-,TRBJ2-1,-,CASSPPTSYGEQFF,TGTGCCAGCAGCCCACCGACTAGTTATGGTGAGCAGTTCTTC
TRBV7-9,few,TRBJ1-1,-,CASSLVSGGNGDTEAFF,TGTGCCAGCAGCTTAGTTTCGGGGGGCAATGGAGACACTGAAGCTTTCTTT
TRBV6-5,few,TRBJ2-2,-,CASEAEGTGELFF,TGTGCCAGCGAGGCCGAGGGCACCGGGGAGCTGTTTTTT
TRBV2,few,TRBJ2-7,-,CASSFVTGTSYEQYF,TGTGCCAGCAGTTTTGTCACAGGGACTTCCTACGAGCAGTACTTC
TRBV25-1,-,TRBJ2-5,-,CASSVHLETQYF,TGTGCCAGCAGTGTACATTTGGAGACCCAGTACTTC
TRBV7-8,-,TRBJ2-5,-,CASSPQETQYF,TGTGCCAGCAGTCCTCAAGAGACCCAGTACTTC